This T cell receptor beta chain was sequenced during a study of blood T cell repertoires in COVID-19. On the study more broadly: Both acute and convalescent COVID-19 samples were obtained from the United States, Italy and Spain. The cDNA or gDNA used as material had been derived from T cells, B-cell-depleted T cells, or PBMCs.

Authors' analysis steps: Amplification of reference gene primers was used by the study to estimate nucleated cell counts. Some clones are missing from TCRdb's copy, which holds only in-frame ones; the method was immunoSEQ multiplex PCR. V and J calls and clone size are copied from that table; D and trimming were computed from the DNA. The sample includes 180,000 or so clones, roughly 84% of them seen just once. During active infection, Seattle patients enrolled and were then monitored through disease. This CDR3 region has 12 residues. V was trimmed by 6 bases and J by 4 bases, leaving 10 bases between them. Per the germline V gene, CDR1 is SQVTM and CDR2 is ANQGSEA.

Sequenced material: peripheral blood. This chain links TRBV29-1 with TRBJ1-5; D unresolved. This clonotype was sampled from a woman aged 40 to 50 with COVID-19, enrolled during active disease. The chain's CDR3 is CSVREGNQPQHF. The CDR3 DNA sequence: TGCAGCGTGAGGGAAGGGAATCAGCCCCAGCATTTT. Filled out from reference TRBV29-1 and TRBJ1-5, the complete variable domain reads SAVISQKPSRDICQRGTSLTIQCQVDSQVTMMFWYRQQPGQSLTLIATANQGSEATYESGFVIDKFPISRPNLTFSTLTVSNMSPEDSSIYLCSVREGNQPQHFGDGTRLSIL.